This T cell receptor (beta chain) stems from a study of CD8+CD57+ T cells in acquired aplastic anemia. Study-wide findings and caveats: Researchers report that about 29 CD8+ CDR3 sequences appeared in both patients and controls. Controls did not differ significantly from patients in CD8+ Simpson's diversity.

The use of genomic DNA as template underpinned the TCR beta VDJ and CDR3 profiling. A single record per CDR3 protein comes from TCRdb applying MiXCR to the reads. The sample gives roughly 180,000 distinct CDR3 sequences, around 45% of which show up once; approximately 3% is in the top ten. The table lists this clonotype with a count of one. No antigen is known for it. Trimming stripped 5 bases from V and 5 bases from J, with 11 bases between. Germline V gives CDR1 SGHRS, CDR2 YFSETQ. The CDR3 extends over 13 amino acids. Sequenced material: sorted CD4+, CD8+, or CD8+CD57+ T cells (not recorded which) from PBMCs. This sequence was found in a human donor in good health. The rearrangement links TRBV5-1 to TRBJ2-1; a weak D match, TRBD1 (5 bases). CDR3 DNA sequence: TGCGCCAGCAGAGACGACAGCCACAATGAGCAGTTCTTC. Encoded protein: CASRDDSHNEQFF.